Listed here are 29 T cell receptor beta chains from one sample, sequenced in a study of blood T cell repertoires in COVID-19 (TCRdb year 2020). The method was the immunoSEQ multiplex PCR assay. TCRdb took this table from immuneACCESS and kept in-frame rearrangements with V and J called. Such tables lack part of the clones; where checked against another copy, unresolved V genes explain under half of the gap, and the rest is unexplained. In all, the sample holds about 150,000 clones, and 87% of those were seen once. Around 5% of the sample lies in the top ten. The sample comprised peripheral blood. These receptors were obtained from a human donor in a cohort sampled during active COVID-19.

The chain joins TRBV6-2 or TRBV6-3 to TRBJ2-7; the D gene is possibly TRBD1 (6 bases). This CDR3 contains 14 residues. Germline V gene lookup returns CDR1 MNHEY and CDR2 SVGEGT. Trimming removed 6 bases at V and 3 bases at J, with 15 bases between. CDR3 coding DNA: TGTGCCAGCAGCCCAGGGCTACAGGGCTACGAGCAGTACTTC. Amino acids: CASSPGLQGYEQYF.

CDR3 nucleotide sequence: TGTGCCAGCGGCCGAAAAACAGGGATGGATGGCTACACCTTC. This codes for CASGRKTGMDGYTF. The J gene is TRBJ1-2, the V gene TRBV9, with D perhaps TRBD1 (6 bases). The V gene lost 7 bases and the J gene lost 6 bases, with 19 bases spanning the gap. CDR3 size: 14 residues. Germline values: CDR1 SGDLS, CDR2 YYNGEE.

This rearrangement joins TRBV5-1 to TRBJ1-3; TRBD1 agrees at 10 bases. Trimming removed 1 base from V and 3 bases from J; junction bases left unmatched: 4. CDR1 and CDR2 from the germline V gene are SGHRS and YFSETQ. This CDR3 is built from 16 residues. CDR3 residues: CASSLRQGASGNTIYF. CDR3 DNA sequence: TGCGCCAGCAGCTTGCGACAGGGGGCTAGTGGAAACACCATATATTTT.

This clone has more than one count but fewer than ten. The genes are TRBV5-1 and TRBJ1-1; 7 bases fit TRBD1. From germline, CDR1 is SGHRS and CDR2 YFSETQ. There are 14 residues in the CDR3. V trimming: 5 bases; J trimming: 1 base; junction bases outside the gene matches: 5. In nucleotides, the CDR3 is TGCGCCAGCAGGACGGACAGGCAGAACACTGAAGCTTTCTTT. Residues: CASRTDRQNTEAFF.

The chain recombines TRBV30 with TRBJ2-7; 7 bases align to TRBD2. In germline, CDR1 is GTSNPN, CDR2 SVGIG (reference sequence). The CDR3 length is 13 residues. The trim removed 0 bases at V and 4 bases at J, leaving 3 bases unmatched. The CDR3 DNA sequence: TGTGCCTGGAGTGTTGCTAGCGGTTACGAGCAGTACTTC. This sequence encodes CAWSVASGYEQYF.

V and J are TRBV9 and TRBJ2-3; TRBD2 agrees at 7 bases. Germline CDR1 reads SGDLS; CDR2 reads YYNGEE. V was pared by 0 bases and J by 6 bases, with 10 bases of the junction left unmatched. The CDR3 extends over 16 amino acids. The CDR3 here is CASSVGRRELWDTQYF. The CDR3 DNA reads TGTGCCAGCAGCGTAGGTCGGCGGGAGCTATGGGATACGCAGTATTTT.

The chain couples TRBV6-2 or TRBV6-3 to TRBJ2-7; TRBD1 matches at 9 bases. The CDR3 is 14 amino acids. J was trimmed by 2 bases and V by 4 bases; bases with no gene match: 3. Germline loops: CDR1 MNHEY, CDR2 SVGEGT. The CDR3 DNA is TGTGCCAGCAGTTGGGGACAGGGTACCTACGAGCAGTACTTC. Protein sequence: CASSWGQGTYEQYF.

V usage is TRBV27 and J usage is TRBJ1-1; D might be TRBD1 (6 bases). The CDR3 is made up of 12 amino acids. Per germline, CDR1 MNHEY and CDR2 SMNVEV (reference sequence). Trimming took 8 bases from V and 5 from J, leaving 12 bases between them. The CDR3 sequence: CASWTAGTEAFF. The CDR3 DNA follows: TGTGCCAGCTGGACAGCTGGGACTGAAGCTTTCTTT.

This clone has a handful of counts. The chain carries TRBV13 and TRBJ1-1; D is unresolved. Germline assignment: CDR1 PRHDT and CDR2 FYEKMQ (reference sequence). The length of the CDR3 is 13 residues. V dropped 3 bases and J dropped 0 bases, with 5 bases sitting between them. In nucleotides, the CDR3 is TGTGCCAGCAGCTTCACAGTGAACACTGAAGCTTTCTTT. It encodes CASSFTVNTEAFF.

The sample holds one count of this clone. The rearrangement joins TRBV7-8 to TRBJ1-5; tentatively, D is TRBD1 (5 bases). V lost 1 base, J lost 4 bases, and 11 bases lay in between. CDR1 is SGHVS and CDR2 is FQNEAQ in the germline V gene. This CDR3 has 15 amino acids. The CDR3 sequence: CASSLEAGPNQPQHF. In nucleotides, the CDR3 is TGTGCCAGCAGCTTAGAGGCAGGGCCTAATCAGCCCCAGCATTTT.

V gene TRBV6-6 combines with J gene TRBJ2-7; D remains unclear. The CDR3 is 12 amino acids. Germline V lookup: CDR1 MNHNY, CDR2 SVGAGI (reference sequence). Trimming took off 6 bases at V and 4 bases at J, with 10 bases between the two ends. Here the CDR3 reads CASSPDNYEQYF. CDR3 nucleotide sequence: TGTGCCAGCAGCCCCGACAATTACGAGCAGTACTTC.

This clone turned up a few times. The rearrangement joins TRBV3-1 (or the pseudogene TRBV3-2) to TRBJ2-6; TRBD1 aligns across 7 bases. Per the germline V gene, CDR1 is LGHDT and CDR2 is YNNKEL (reference sequence). The CDR3 spans 18 residues. J gave up 1 base and V 0 bases, and 6 bases lay outside the gene matches. CDR3 amino acids: CASSQEYDRASGANVLTF. The DNA of the CDR3 is TGTGCCAGCAGCCAAGAATATGACAGGGCTTCTGGGGCCAACGTCCTGACTTTC.

This sequence joins TRBV20-1 and TRBJ1-2; D unclear. The CDR3 sequence is 10 residues long. V lost 6 bases and J lost 5, with 7 bases in between. Germline CDR1 is DFQATT and CDR2 is SNEGSKA (reference sequence). The CDR3 here is CSAQTYGYTF. CDR3 bases: TGCAGTGCCCAGACTTATGGCTACACCTTC.

J is TRBJ2-7 and V is TRBV30, with D perhaps matching TRBD2 (6 bases). The germline V gene has CDR1 GTSNPN and CDR2 SVGIG (reference sequence). The CDR3 spans 15 residues. V was shortened by 2 bases and J by 3 bases, with 17 bases between the two germline ends. The CDR3 nucleotides are TGTGCCTGGAGTCCTCCAGAGGGACTGATCTACGAGCAGTACTTC. Translated, it gives CAWSPPEGLIYEQYF.

V and J are TRBV28 and TRBJ2-5, with TRBD2 matching 10 bases. The trim removed 6 bases at V and 4 bases at J, leaving 8 bases unmatched. The length of the CDR3 is 15 residues. Per germline, CDR1 MDHEN and CDR2 SYDVKM. CDR3 sequence (DNA): TGTGCCAGCAGCAGGAGCGGGGGGGTTGCAGAGACCCAGTACTTC. This encodes CASSRSGGVAETQYF.

The rearrangement uses TRBV7-2 and TRBJ1-5; D call uncertain. The germline gives CDR1 SGHTA, CDR2 FQGNSA. Trimming shortened V by 5 bases and J by 3 bases, and 5 bases separated the two germline ends. The CDR3 sequence is 12 residues long. CDR3 sequence reads: CASSPPNQPQHF. For the CDR3, the DNA is TGTGCCAGCAGCCCTCCCAATCAGCCCCAGCATTTT.

The V and J genes are TRBV27 and TRBJ1-2, with TRBD1 identical over 10 bases. CDR3 length: 15 amino acids. With V trimmed by 3 bases and J by 4 bases, 5 bases remained unmatched. Looked up from germline, CDR1 is MNHEY and CDR2 is SMNVEV (reference sequence). This CDR3 reads CASSFQTGGPYGYTF. Written as DNA, the CDR3 is TGTGCCAGCAGTTTCCAGACAGGGGGCCCCTATGGCTACACCTTC.

The rearrangement joins TRBV6-2 or TRBV6-3 to TRBJ1-5, with a tentative D call TRBD1 (6 bases). The CDR3 runs to 14 residues. Deletions cut 2 bases from V and 6 bases from J, with 11 bases between. Per the germline V gene, CDR1 is MNHEY and CDR2 is SVGEGT. The CDR3 DNA sequence: TGTGCCAGCAGTTACCATCACAGGGTTCAGCCCCAGCATTTT. This translates into CASSYHHRVQPQHF.

J is TRBJ2-7 and V is TRBV6-2 or TRBV6-3; 7 bases map to TRBD1. Germline assignment: CDR1 MNHEY and CDR2 SVGEGT. The CDR3 runs 14 residues. V was pared by 1 base and J by 6 bases, with 6 bases of the junction left unmatched. CDR3 protein: CASSYWQGEREQYF. In DNA form, the CDR3 reads TGTGCCAGCAGTTACTGGCAGGGGGAGCGCGAGCAGTACTTC.

This clone was detected a few times. The chain joins TRBV29-1 to TRBJ1-5; D ambiguous. Trimming removed 8 bases from V and 2 bases from J, with 13 bases in between. There are 13 residues in the CDR3. Germline lookup yields CDR1 SQVTM and CDR2 ANQGSEA. CDR3 residues: CSQPGRGNQPQHF. CDR3 sequence (DNA): TGCAGCCAACCCGGTCGAGGCAATCAGCCCCAGCATTTT.

The V gene is TRBV30, the J gene TRBJ2-7; TRBD1 might be the D (6 bases). Looked up from germline, CDR1 is GTSNPN and CDR2 is SVGIG (reference sequence). This CDR3 is built from 14 residues. The V and J ends lost 6 bases and 3 bases respectively, with 18 bases between them. Here the CDR3 DNA reads TGTGCCTGTACAATCCCGGGACACCTCTACGAGCAGTACTTC. As protein: CACTIPGHLYEQYF.

The V call is TRBV19, the J call TRBJ2-7, with a weak D call TRBD1 (5 bases). The CDR3 spans 14 residues. Germline CDR1 reads LNHDA; CDR2 reads SQIVND (reference sequence). V was trimmed by 3 bases and J by 3 bases, leaving 12 bases between them. CDR3 sequence: CASSISGSGYEQYF. CDR3 in DNA: TGTGCCAGTAGTATTTCAGGGTCGGGCTACGAGCAGTACTTC.

CDR3 residues: CAWSVGVGQTQYF. The CDR3 DNA reads TGTGCCTGGAGTGTAGGTGTGGGCCAGACCCAGTACTTC. The chain combines TRBV30 with TRBJ2-5; no firm D call. Deletions cut 0 bases from V and 6 bases from J, with 11 bases between. The CDR3 is 13 residues long. The germline V gene has CDR1 GTSNPN and CDR2 SVGIG (reference sequence).

This rearrangement joins TRBV9 to TRBJ1-5; TRBD1 matches at 7 bases. Trimming at V came to 0 bases and at J to 7 bases, leaving 7 bases not matched to a gene. The CDR3 contains 15 residues. Germline loops: CDR1 SGDLS, CDR2 YYNGEE. Here the CDR3 DNA reads TGTGCCAGCAGCGTAGGGGGACAGCCGGAACAGCCCCAGCATTTT. Translation: CASSVGGQPEQPQHF.

This chain joins TRBV5-4 and TRBJ2-7, with TRBD1 identical over 9 bases. The CDR3 extends over 14 amino acids. Losses at the gene ends were 4 bases for V and 1 base for J; bases not matched to a gene: 3. Germline V lookup: CDR1 SGHNT, CDR2 YYREEE (reference sequence). The chain's CDR3 is CASSADRGSYEQYF. CDR3 nucleotide sequence: TGTGCCAGCAGCGCCGACAGGGGGTCCTACGAGCAGTACTTC.

This clone was seen ten or more times. The chain employs TRBV24-1 and TRBJ1-1; 11 bases are a match to TRBD1. Trimming took 3 bases from V and 4 from J; bases not matched to a gene: 3. The CDR3 covers 15 residues. Germline CDR1 reads KGHDR; CDR2 reads SFDVKD. CDR3 in DNA: TGTGCCACCAGTGATGGGACAGGGGGTGTCACTGAAGCTTTCTTT. It encodes CATSDGTGGVTEAFF.

The rearrangement joins TRBV29-1 to TRBJ1-2, with D perhaps matching TRBD1 (6 bases). The CDR3 loop spans 15 amino acids. Trimming pared 7 bases from V and 6 bases from J, leaving 24 bases between. The germline gives CDR1 SQVTM, CDR2 ANQGSEA. The CDR3 region is CSATVGGALLDGYTF. For the CDR3, the DNA is TGCAGCGCCACCGTAGGGGGGGCGCTTCTGGATGGCTACACCTTC.

This clone was picked up one time. This chain links TRBV5-1 with TRBJ1-3; D gene unclear. CDR3 length equals 16 residues. Trimming took off 4 bases at V and 0 bases at J, with 14 bases between the two ends. The germline CDR1 and CDR2 sequences are SGHRS and YFSETQ. The CDR3 is CASSRMTGYSGNTIYF. DNA of the CDR3: TGCGCCAGCAGCCGGATGACGGGTTACTCTGGAAACACCATATATTTT.

The rearrangement links TRBV11-2 to TRBJ2-3; 7 bases line up with TRBD2. This CDR3 region has 13 residues. Germline V gene lookup returns CDR1 SGHAT and CDR2 FQNNGV. V lost 0 bases to trimming and J lost 10 bases; unmatched junction nucleotides: 4. The CDR3 is CASSLDLGRAQYF. Written as DNA, the CDR3 is TGTGCCAGCAGCTTAGATTTGGGGAGGGCGCAGTATTTT.